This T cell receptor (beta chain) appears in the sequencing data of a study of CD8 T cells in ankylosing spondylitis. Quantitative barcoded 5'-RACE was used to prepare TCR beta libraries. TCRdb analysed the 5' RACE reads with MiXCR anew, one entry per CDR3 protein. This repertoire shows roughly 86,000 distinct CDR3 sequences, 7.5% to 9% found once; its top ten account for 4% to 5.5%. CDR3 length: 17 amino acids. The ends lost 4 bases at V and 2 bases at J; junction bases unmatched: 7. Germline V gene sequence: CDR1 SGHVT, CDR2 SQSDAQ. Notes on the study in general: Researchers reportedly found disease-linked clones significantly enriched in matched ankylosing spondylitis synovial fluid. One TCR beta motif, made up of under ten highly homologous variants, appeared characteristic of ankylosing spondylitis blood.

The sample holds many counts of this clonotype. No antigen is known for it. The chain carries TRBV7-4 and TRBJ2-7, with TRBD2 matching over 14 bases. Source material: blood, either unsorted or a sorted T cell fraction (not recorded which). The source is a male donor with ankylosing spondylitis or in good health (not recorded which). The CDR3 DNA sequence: TGTGCCAGCAGCTCGACTAGCGGGGGGGGGATCACCTACGAGCAGTACTTC. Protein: CASSSTSGGGITYEQYF.